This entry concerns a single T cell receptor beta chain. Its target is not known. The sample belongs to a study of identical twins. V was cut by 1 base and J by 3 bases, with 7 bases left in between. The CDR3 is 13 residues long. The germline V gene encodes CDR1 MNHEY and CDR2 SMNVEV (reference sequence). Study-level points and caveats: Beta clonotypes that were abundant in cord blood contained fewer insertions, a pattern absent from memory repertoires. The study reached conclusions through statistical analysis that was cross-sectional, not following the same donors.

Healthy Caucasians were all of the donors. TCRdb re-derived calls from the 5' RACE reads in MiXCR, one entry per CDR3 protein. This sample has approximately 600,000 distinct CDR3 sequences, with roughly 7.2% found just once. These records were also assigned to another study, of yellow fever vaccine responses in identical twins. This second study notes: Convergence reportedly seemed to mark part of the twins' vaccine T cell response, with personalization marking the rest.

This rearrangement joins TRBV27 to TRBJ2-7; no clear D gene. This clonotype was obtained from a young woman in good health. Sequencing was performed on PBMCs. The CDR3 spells CASSLYWGYEQYF. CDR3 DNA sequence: TGTGCCAGCAGTTTATACTGGGGCTACGAGCAGTACTTC.